The 15 T cell receptor beta chains below were found in one sample sequenced in a study of neurological immune-mediated disorders. TCRdb independently ran MiXCR on the 5' RACE reads; one entry per CDR3 protein. The sample has 50,000 to 80,000 distinct CDR3 sequences; 3% to 3.5% are singletons. Sequenced material: PBMCs. All receptors come from a man in his forties or fifties with multiple sclerosis.

This clonotype was observed at least ten times. The gene calls are TRBV20-1 and TRBJ1-2, with D possibly being TRBD1 (5 bases). The V gene lost 5 bases and the J gene lost 11 bases, with 9 bases spanning the gap. This CDR3 has 9 amino acids. Germline V gene lookup returns CDR1 DFQATT and CDR2 SNEGSKA (reference sequence). CDR3 in amino acids: CSAGTEYTF. The CDR3 DNA sequence: TGCAGTGCTGGGACGGAGTACACCTTC.

This clonotype was observed at least ten times. The chain combines TRBV20-1 with TRBJ1-4; D not certain. CDR1 DFQATT and CDR2 SNEGSKA come from the germline V gene (reference sequence). Trimming pared 5 bases from V and 8 bases from J, leaving 21 bases between. This CDR3 region has 15 residues. The CDR3: CSALPLGGLEEKLFF. CDR3 DNA: TGCAGTGCTCTACCACTTGGAGGACTGGAGGAAAAACTGTTTTTT.

On this clonotype itself: It may be a read error: a sequence one base away is much more abundant. This chain uses TRBV18 with TRBJ2-7; 8 bases line up with TRBD2. CDR3 length equals 15 residues. The germline gives CDR1 KGHSH, CDR2 LQKENI. CDR3 in DNA: TGTGCCAGCTCACCGGAAGCGGGAGCAACCTACGAGCTGTACTTC. Translated, it gives CASSPEAGATYELYF.

Many counts were recorded for this clonotype. The gene calls are TRBV5-5 and TRBJ2-5, with D tentatively TRBD2 (5 bases). This CDR3 spans 13 amino acids. Germline loops: CDR1 SGHKS, CDR2 YYEKEE (reference sequence). Trimming took off 2 bases at V and 5 bases at J, with 10 bases between the two ends. CDR3 region: CASSFIGEETQYF. The CDR3 bases are TGTGCCAGCAGCTTTATCGGGGAGGAGACCCAGTACTTC.

At least ten counts were recorded for this clonotype. This chain links TRBV12-3 or TRBV12-4 with TRBJ1-2, with D perhaps TRBD1 (5 bases). Trimming stripped 2 bases from V and 5 bases from J, with 18 bases between. The CDR3 sequence is 16 residues long. CDR3 sequence: CASSLSSTRGGYGYTF. CDR3 coding DNA: TGTGCCAGCAGTTTAAGTTCAACAAGGGGAGGTTATGGCTACACCTTC.

Concerning this clonotype itself: The junction and the germline gene differ at one end; a read error may be behind it. This chain connects TRBV25-1 to TRBJ1-6; D gene uncertain. The CDR3 covers 13 residues. Looked up from germline, CDR1 is MGHDK and CDR2 is SYGVNS. In nucleotides, the CDR3 is TGTGCCAGCAGTGTGTACGAAGATTCAACCCTCAACTTT. As protein: CASSVYEDSTLNF.

This clonotype was detected a few times. This clone may be a read error of a much larger clone one base away. This chain links TRBV7-6 with TRBJ1-4; maybe TRBD1 (6 bases). V shed 5 bases and J shed 3 bases, with 13 bases lying between them. Germline V gene data show CDR1 as SGHVS and CDR2 as FNYEAQ. CDR3 size: 15 residues. The CDR3 here is CASSNGQYSNEKLFF. The CDR3 region has the DNA TGTGCCAGCAGCAACGGACAGTATTCTAATGAAAAACTGTTTTTT.

In regard to this clonotype: A much larger clone differs from this one at a single base, so this may be a read error. V usage is TRBV5-5 and J usage is TRBJ1-1, with D maybe TRBD1 (5 bases). V gave up 3 bases and J gave up 4 bases, with 16 bases separating them. Germline CDR1 and CDR2: SGHKS and YYEKEE (reference sequence). This CDR3 is 15 amino acids long. The CDR3 loop reads CASSYMEGGGTEAFF. CDR3 DNA sequence: TGTGCCAGCAGCTACATGGAGGGCGGGGGCACTGAAGCTTTCTTT.

This clonotype was observed many times. The chain carries TRBV12-3 or TRBV12-4 and TRBJ1-2; D uncertain. The length of the CDR3 is 13 residues. Trimming left V 4 bases short and J 6 bases short, with 12 bases between. The CDR3 loop is CASSSGWRDGYTF. Here the CDR3 DNA reads TGTGCCAGCAGTTCCGGGTGGCGGGATGGCTACACCTTC.

The CDR3: CATRPLNEQFF. The CDR3 DNA reads as TGTGCCACCCGGCCCCTCAATGAGCAGTTCTTC. This rearrangement joins TRBV6-1 to TRBJ2-1; no reliable D call. V lost 10 bases to trimming and J lost 6 bases, with 10 bases between them. In germline, CDR1 is MNHNS, CDR2 SASEGT. The CDR3 spans 11 residues.

This clonotype showed up many times. CDR3 residues: CATSLSGSHNEQFF. The CDR3 DNA reads TGTGCCACCAGTCTTTCGGGCAGCCACAATGAGCAGTTCTTC. The chain combines TRBV24-1 with TRBJ2-1, with unresolved D. CDR1 and CDR2 (germline): KGHDR, SFDVKD. This CDR3 has 14 amino acids. The V and J ends lost 6 bases and 5 bases respectively, with 13 bases between them.

This clonotype was detected ten times or more. The CDR3 region has the DNA TGTGCCAGCAGGTTGACATTTGCAACTAATGAAAAACTGTTTTTT. Translation: CASRLTFATNEKLFF. The V and J genes are TRBV6-5 and TRBJ1-4; D uncertain. Germline V gene data show CDR1 as MNHEY and CDR2 as SVGAGI. The CDR3 spans 15 residues. The germline V and J ends were trimmed by 6 bases and 0 bases, with 11 bases remaining between them.

Ten or more counts support this clonotype. The chain carries TRBV20-1 and TRBJ2-2; D assignment may be TRBD1 or TRBD2 (6 bases each). The CDR3 sequence is 12 residues long. With 5 bases removed from V and 6 bases from J, the gap between germline ends came to 10 bases. In germline, CDR1 is DFQATT, CDR2 SNEGSKA (reference sequence). The CDR3 loop is CSASRGAGELFF. The CDR3 coding sequence is TGCAGTGCTTCGAGGGGGGCCGGGGAGCTGTTTTTT.

This clonotype has at least ten counts. In DNA, the CDR3 is TGTGCCAGCAGTTTAGGACAGAACACCGGGGAGCTGTTTTTT. Its translation: CASSLGQNTGELFF. The J gene is TRBJ2-2, the V gene TRBV12-3 or TRBV12-4, with unresolved D. The CDR3 spans 14 residues. V lost 1 base and J 1 base, leaving 4 bases between the germline ends.

In this sample, this clonotype turned up many times. The rearrangement links TRBV3-1 to TRBJ1-1; TRBD1 matches at 7 bases. CDR1 LGHDT and CDR2 YNNKEL come from the germline V gene (reference sequence). CDR3 length: 11 amino acids. The trim removed 1 base at V and 11 bases at J, leaving 1 base unmatched. The CDR3 region is CASSQGTGAFF. CDR3 coding DNA: TGTGCCAGCAGCCAAGGGACAGGCGCTTTCTTT.